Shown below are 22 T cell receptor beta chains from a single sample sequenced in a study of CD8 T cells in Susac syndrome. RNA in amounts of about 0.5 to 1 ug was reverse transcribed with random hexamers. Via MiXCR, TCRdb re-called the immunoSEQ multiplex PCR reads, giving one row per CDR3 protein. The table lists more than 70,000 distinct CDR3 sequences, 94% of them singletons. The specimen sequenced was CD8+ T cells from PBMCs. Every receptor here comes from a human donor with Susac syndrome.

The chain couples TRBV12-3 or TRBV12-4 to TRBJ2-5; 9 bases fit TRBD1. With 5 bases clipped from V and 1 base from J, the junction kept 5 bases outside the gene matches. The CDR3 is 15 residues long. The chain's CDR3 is CASSTGQGGQETQYF. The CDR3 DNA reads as TGTGCCAGCAGTACGGGACAGGGCGGCCAAGAGACCCAGTACTTC.

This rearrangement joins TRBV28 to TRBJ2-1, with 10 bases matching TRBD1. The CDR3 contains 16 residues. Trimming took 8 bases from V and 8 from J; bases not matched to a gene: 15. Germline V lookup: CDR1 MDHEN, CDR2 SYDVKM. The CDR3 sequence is CASSLPRTGGLHEQFF. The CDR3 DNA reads TGTGCCAGCTCCCTCCCCCGGACAGGGGGGTTGCATGAGCAGTTCTTC.

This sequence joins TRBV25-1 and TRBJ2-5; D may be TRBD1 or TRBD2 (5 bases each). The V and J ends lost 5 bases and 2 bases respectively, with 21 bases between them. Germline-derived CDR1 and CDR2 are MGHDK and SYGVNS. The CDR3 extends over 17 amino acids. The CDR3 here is CASSTQSGTRPQETQYF. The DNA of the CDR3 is TGTGCCAGCAGTACCCAATCGGGGACCAGGCCTCAAGAGACCCAGTACTTC.

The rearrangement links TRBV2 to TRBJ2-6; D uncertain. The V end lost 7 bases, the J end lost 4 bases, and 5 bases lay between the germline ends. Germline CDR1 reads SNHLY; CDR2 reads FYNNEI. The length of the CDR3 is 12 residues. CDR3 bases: TGTGCCAGCACCGGCGGGGCCAACGTCCTGACTTTC. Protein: CASTGGANVLTF.

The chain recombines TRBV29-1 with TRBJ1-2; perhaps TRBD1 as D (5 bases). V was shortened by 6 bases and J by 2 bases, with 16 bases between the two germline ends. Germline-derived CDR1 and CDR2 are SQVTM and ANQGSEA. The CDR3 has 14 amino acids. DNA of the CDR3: TGCAGCGTCATAGACAGAATGAACAACTATGGCTACACCTTC. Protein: CSVIDRMNNYGYTF. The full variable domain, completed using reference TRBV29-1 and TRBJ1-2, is SAVISQKPSRDICQRGTSLTIQCQVDSQVTMMFWYRQQPGQSLTLIATANQGSEATYESGFVIDKFPISRPNLTFSTLTVSNMSPEDSSIYLCSVIDRMNNYGYTFGSGTRLTVV.

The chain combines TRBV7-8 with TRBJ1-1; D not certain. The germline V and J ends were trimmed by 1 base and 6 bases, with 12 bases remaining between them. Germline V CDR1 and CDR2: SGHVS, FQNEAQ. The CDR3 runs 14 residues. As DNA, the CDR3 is TGTGCCAGCAGCTTAGAACAAGCGTACGCTGAAGCTTTCTTT. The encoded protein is CASSLEQAYAEAFF.

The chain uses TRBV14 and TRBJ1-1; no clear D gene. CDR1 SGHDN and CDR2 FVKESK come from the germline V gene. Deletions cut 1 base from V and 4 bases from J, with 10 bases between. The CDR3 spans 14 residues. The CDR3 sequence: CASSQVGKGTEAFF. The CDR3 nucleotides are TGTGCCAGCAGCCAAGTGGGGAAGGGCACTGAAGCTTTCTTT.

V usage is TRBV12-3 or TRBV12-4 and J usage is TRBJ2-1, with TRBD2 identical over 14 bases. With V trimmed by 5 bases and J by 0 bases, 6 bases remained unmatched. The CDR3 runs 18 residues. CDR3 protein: CASSPGLAGASSYNEQFF. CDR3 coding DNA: TGTGCCAGCAGTCCGGGACTAGCGGGGGCCAGCTCCTACAATGAGCAGTTCTTC.

The CDR3 nucleotides read TGTGCCAGCAGCAGCCCAGACAGGGGAAAGTTCCACAATGAGCAGTTCTTC. Translation gives CASSSPDRGKFHNEQFF. The V and J genes are TRBV7-2 and TRBJ2-1; 8 nucleotides match TRBD1. J was trimmed by 5 bases and V by 5 bases; bases with no gene match: 14. This CDR3 region has 17 residues. Per the germline V gene, CDR1 is SGHTA and CDR2 is FQGNSA. Full variable domain (missing parts from reference TRBV7-2 and TRBJ2-1): GAGVSQSPSNKVTEKGKDVELRCDPISGHTALYWYRQSLGQGLEFLIYFQGNSAPDKSGLPSDRFSAERTGGSVSTLTIQRTQQEDSAVYLCASSSPDRGKFHNEQFFGPGTRLTVL.

DNA for the CDR3: TGCAGCGTTGTCGGAAACAATGAGCAGTTCTTC. Its protein product is CSVVGNNEQFF. The V call is TRBV29-1, the J call TRBJ2-1; D call uncertain. V dropped 4 bases and J dropped 5 bases, with 6 bases sitting between them. This CDR3 region has 11 residues. The germline gives CDR1 SQVTM, CDR2 ANQGSEA.

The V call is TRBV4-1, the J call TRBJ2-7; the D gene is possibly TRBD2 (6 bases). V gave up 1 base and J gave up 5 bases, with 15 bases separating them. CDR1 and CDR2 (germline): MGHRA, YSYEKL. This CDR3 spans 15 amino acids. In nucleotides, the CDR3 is TGCGCCAGCAGCCAAGGGAGGTCCTCGGGGGACGAGCAGTACTTC. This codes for CASSQGRSSGDEQYF.

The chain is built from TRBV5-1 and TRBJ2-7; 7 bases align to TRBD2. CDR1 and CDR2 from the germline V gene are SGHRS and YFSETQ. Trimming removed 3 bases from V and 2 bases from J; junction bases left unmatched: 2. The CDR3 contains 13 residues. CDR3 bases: TGCGCCAGCAGCTCTCGGGGGGCCTACGAGCAGTACTTC. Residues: CASSSRGAYEQYF.

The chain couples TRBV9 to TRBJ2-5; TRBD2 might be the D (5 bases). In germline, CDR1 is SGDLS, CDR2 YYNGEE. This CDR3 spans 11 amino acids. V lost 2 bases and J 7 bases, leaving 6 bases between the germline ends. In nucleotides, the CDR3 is TGTGCCAGCAGCGTCGGAGGGACCCAGTACTTC. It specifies CASSVGGTQYF. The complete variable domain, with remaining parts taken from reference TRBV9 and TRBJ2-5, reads DSGVTQTPKHLITATGQRVTLRCSPRSGDLSVYWYQQSLDQGLQFLIQYYNGEERAKGNILERFSAQQFPDLHSELNLSSLELGDSALYFCASSVGGTQYFGPGTRLLVL.

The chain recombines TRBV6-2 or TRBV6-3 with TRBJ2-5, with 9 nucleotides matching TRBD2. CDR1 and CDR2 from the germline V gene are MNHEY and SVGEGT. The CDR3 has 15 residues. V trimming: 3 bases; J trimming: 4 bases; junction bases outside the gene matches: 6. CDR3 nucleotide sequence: TGTGCCAGCAGTTATTCCAGCGGGGGGTCAGAGACCCAGTACTTC. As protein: CASSYSSGGSETQYF.

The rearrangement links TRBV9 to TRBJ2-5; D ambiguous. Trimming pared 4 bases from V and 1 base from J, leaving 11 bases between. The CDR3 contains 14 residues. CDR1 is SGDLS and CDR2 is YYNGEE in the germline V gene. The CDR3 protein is CASSFYDGQETQYF. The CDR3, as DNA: TGTGCCAGCAGCTTCTACGACGGCCAAGAGACCCAGTACTTC.

For the CDR3, the DNA is TGCAGTGCTATGGACGGCGGGGGAATCTCCTACGAGCAGTACTTC. It encodes CSAMDGGGISYEQYF. The chain combines TRBV20-1 with TRBJ2-7; 7 bases line up with TRBD2. Looked up from germline, CDR1 is DFQATT and CDR2 is SNEGSKA (reference sequence). This CDR3 is built from 15 residues. V shed 4 bases and J 0 bases; nucleotides not matched to a gene: 9.

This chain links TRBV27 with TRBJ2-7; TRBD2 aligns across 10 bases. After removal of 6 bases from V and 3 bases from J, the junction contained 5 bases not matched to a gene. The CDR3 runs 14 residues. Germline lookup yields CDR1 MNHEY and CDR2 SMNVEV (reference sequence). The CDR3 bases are TGTGCCAGCAGACCTCGGACTAGCGGCTACGAGCAGTACTTC. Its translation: CASRPRTSGYEQYF.

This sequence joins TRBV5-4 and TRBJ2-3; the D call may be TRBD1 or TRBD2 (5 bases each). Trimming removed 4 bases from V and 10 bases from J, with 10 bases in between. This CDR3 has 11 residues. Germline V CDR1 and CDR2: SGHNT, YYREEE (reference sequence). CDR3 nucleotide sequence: TGTGCCAGCAGCAACCGGGACGCGCAGTATTTT. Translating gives CASSNRDAQYF.

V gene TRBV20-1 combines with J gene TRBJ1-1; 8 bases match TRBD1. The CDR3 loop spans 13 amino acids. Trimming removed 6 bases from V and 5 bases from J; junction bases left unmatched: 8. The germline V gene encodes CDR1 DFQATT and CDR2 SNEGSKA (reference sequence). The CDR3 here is CSAPDREGTEAFF. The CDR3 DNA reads TGCAGTGCACCGGACAGGGAAGGGACTGAAGCTTTCTTT.

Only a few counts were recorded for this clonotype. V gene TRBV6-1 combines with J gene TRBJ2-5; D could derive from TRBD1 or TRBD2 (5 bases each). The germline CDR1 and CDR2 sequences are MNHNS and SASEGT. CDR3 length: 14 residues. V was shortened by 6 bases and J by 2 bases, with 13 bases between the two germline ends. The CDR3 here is CASSPTGGQETQYF. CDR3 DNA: TGTGCCAGCAGCCCTACAGGAGGACAAGAGACCCAGTACTTC.

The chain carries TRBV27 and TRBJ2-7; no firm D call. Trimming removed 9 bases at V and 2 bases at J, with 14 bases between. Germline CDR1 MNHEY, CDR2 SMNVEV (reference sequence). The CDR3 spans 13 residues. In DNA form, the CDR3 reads TGTGCCAGTCGACTTTCGGTAACCTACGAGCAGTACTTC. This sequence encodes CASRLSVTYEQYF.

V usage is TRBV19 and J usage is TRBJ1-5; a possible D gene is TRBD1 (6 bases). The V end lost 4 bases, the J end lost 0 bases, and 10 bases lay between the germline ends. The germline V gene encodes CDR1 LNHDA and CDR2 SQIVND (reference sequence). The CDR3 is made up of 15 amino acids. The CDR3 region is CASSRDTYSNQPQHF. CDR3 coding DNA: TGTGCCAGTAGTAGGGACACCTATAGCAATCAGCCCCAGCATTTT.